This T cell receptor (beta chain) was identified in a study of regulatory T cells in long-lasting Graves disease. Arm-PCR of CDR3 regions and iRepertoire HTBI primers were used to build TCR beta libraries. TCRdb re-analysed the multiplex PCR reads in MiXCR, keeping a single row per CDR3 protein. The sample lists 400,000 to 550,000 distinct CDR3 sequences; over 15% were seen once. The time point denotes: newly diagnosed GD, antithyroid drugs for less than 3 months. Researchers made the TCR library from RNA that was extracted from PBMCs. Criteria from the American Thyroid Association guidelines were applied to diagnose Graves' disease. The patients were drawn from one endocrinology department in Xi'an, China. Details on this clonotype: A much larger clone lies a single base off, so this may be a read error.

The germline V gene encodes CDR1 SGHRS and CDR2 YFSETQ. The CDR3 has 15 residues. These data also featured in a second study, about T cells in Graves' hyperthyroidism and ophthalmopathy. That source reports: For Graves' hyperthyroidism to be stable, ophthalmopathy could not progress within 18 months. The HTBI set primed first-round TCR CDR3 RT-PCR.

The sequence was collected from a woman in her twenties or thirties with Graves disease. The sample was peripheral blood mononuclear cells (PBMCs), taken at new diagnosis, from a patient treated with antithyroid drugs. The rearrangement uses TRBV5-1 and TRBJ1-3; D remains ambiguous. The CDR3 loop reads CVSSSDLYKGNTIYF. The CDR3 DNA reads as TGTGTCAGCAGCTCAGATTTGTACAAGGGAAACACCATATATTTT.